This T cell receptor beta chain was found in a study of patients and donors after allogeneic stem cell transplantation. TCRdb itself ran the RT-PCR reads through MiXCR, one entry per CDR3 protein. Among about 230,000 distinct CDR3 sequences listed, 11% to 15% were seen once. The length of the CDR3 is 16 residues. The J segment lost 3 bases and the V segment lost 0 bases, leaving 6 bases of the junction unmatched. Germline V gene sequence: CDR1 SGDLS, CDR2 YYNGEE. The genes are TRBV9 and TRBJ2-7; 10 nucleotides agree with TRBD1. The sequenced sample was blood, either unsorted or a sorted T cell fraction (not recorded which). The source is a human donor who was either an allogeneic HSCT recipient or a stem cell or donor lymphocyte infusion donor (not recorded which). It is not recorded whose cells these are; they may come from a transplant donor. CDR3 amino acids: CASSVGEGQGIYEQYF. The CDR3 nucleotides read TGTGCCAGCAGCGTAGGAGAGGGACAGGGGATCTACGAGCAGTACTTC.